This TCR beta chain emerged from a study of T-cell memory formation after mild COVID-19. Details on this clonotype: The antigen is undetermined.

One entry per CDR3 protein results from TCRdb running MiXCR on the 5' RACE reads. The sample contains 190,000 or so distinct CDR3 sequences, roughly 23% of which appear only once. V lost 5 bases and J 0 bases, leaving 14 bases between the germline ends. Germline V gives CDR1 SQVTM, CDR2 ANQGSEA. The CDR3 is made up of 16 amino acids. Study-wide results and limits: Day 15 to 85 contracting clones showed balanced CD4/CD8; later expanders leaned CD4+.

The chain carries TRBV29-1 and TRBJ2-6; D gene unclear. The specimen was PBMCs or a T cell subset sorted from them (not recorded which). The sequence was obtained from an adult woman who had mild COVID-19 (a few samples of this study predate the infection). Cell type and time point are not known. CDR3 DNA: TGCAGCGTTTCCCAGCGTGGAAACTCTGGGGCCAACGTCCTGACTTTC. Translated: CSVSQRGNSGANVLTF.